This passage covers 27 T cell receptor beta chains from one sample sequenced in a study of control samples from healthy donors and cancer patients. Sequenced by immunoSEQ multiplex PCR; TCRdb stores in-frame clones only, minus some. Of around 120,000 clones listed, around 86% are singletons. Source material: blood. The receptors come from a man in his forties in good health.

The gene calls are TRBV24-1 and TRBJ2-2; TRBD1 matches at 8 bases. The germline gives CDR1 KGHDR, CDR2 SFDVKD. The V and J ends lost 7 bases and 6 bases, in that order; junction bases with no gene match: 6. This CDR3 contains 14 residues. For the CDR3, the DNA is TGTGCCACCAGGGGGGCAGGGGGCTCCGGGGAGCTGTTTTTT. Encoded protein: CATRGAGGSGELFF.

The J gene is TRBJ1-1, the V gene TRBV3-1 (or the pseudogene TRBV3-2); D is unclear. This CDR3 comprises 12 residues. Germline V lookup: CDR1 LGHDT, CDR2 YNNKEL (reference sequence). V lost 0 bases, J lost 11 bases, and 10 bases lay in between. The CDR3 is CASSQEAMGAFF. The CDR3 DNA reads TGTGCCAGCAGCCAAGAAGCCATGGGGGCTTTCTTT.

The chain couples TRBV19 to TRBJ2-5, with D uncertain. Trimming removed 1 base at V and 2 bases at J, with 14 bases between. The CDR3 is 16 amino acids. Germline V gene sequence: CDR1 LNHDA, CDR2 SQIVND (reference sequence). CDR3 DNA sequence: TGTGCCAGTAGTATAGGATACAATTCTCTTCAAGAGACCCAGTACTTC. Translation: CASSIGYNSLQETQYF.

The CDR3 DNA follows: TGTGCCAGCAGCTTAGGGCAGTCGGTTGAAGCTTTCTTT. Translation: CASSLGQSVEAFF. The chain joins TRBV7-9 to TRBJ1-1; D is unclear. CDR1 SEHNR and CDR2 FQNEAQ come from the germline V gene (reference sequence). The CDR3 sequence is 13 residues long. Trimming removed 1 base at V and 7 bases at J, with 10 bases between.

Comment on this clone: The missing conserved phenylalanine or tryptophan at the end of this CDR3 makes a read error likely. The DNA is left out, because the CDR3 cannot be placed on it with certainty; the CDR3 is given as TCRdb lists it. The chain carries TRBV23-1 and TRBJ2-3; the table's D call, TRBD2, was not checked against the DNA. TRBV23-1 is an ORF; its function is uncertain. The CDR3 is 10 residues long, ends included. The CDR3 sequence: CASRARVSGE.

The chain combines TRBV7-2 with TRBJ2-1; TRBD2 is a possible D gene (6 bases). Germline CDR1 and CDR2: SGHTA and FQGNSA. This CDR3 contains 15 residues. V lost 1 base and J 9 bases, leaving 16 bases between the germline ends. CDR3 DNA sequence: TGTGCCAGCAGCTTAGTTCGTGGCGGGGAAATTGAGCAGTTCTTC. Its translation is CASSLVRGGEIEQFF.

The V call is TRBV11-3, the J call TRBJ2-5; weak D call: TRBD1 (6 bases). The CDR3 extends over 17 amino acids. Trimming stripped 6 bases from V and 5 bases from J, with 25 bases between. Germline CDR1 and CDR2: SGHNT and YENEEA. The DNA of the CDR3 is TGTGCCAGCAGGACACCCTACGAGGACAGCCCCTCGGAGACCCAGTACTTC. Protein product: CASRTPYEDSPSETQYF.

This chain uses TRBV2 with TRBJ1-4; 10 bases map to TRBD1. Germline-derived CDR1 and CDR2 are SNHLY and FYNNEI. The ends lost 6 bases at V and 6 bases at J; junction bases unmatched: 4. This CDR3 comprises 14 residues. The CDR3 reads CASRPGTGDEKLFF. The CDR3 DNA sequence: TGTGCCAGCAGACCCGGGACAGGGGATGAAAAACTGTTTTTT. Full variable domain (remainder filled in from reference TRBV2 and TRBJ1-4): EPEVTQTPSHQVTQMGQEVILRCVPISNHLYFYWYRQILGQKVEFLVSFYNNEISEKSEIFDDQFSVERPDGSNFTLKIRSTKLEDSAMYFCASRPGTGDEKLFFGSGTQLSVL.

V and J are TRBV7-9 and TRBJ2-7, with 7 bases that match TRBD1. Germline V gene lookup returns CDR1 SEHNR and CDR2 FQNEAQ (reference sequence). The CDR3 consists of 15 residues. Trimming removed 6 bases from V and 2 bases from J; junction bases left unmatched: 10. This CDR3 is CASRRHGTATYEQYF. The DNA for the CDR3 is TGTGCCAGCAGACGACACGGGACAGCAACCTACGAGCAGTACTTC.

The chain carries TRBV7-2 and TRBJ2-7, with D unclear. CDR1 and CDR2 (germline): SGHTA, FQGNSA. This CDR3 region has 13 residues. The V gene lost 1 base and the J gene lost 2 bases, with 6 bases spanning the gap. The CDR3: CASSLVGTYEQYF. CDR3 bases: TGTGCCAGCAGCTTAGTAGGGACCTACGAGCAGTACTTC.

The chain combines TRBV19 with TRBJ1-4; TRBD1 agrees at 10 bases. The CDR3 has 15 amino acids. The J segment lost 8 bases and the V segment lost 6 bases, leaving 9 bases of the junction unmatched. Per germline, CDR1 LNHDA and CDR2 SQIVND (reference sequence). The CDR3 DNA reads as TGTGCCAGTAGAAGAAGACAGGGGGCTGAAGAAAAACTGTTTTTT. Protein sequence: CASRRRQGAEEKLFF.

This clone has a single count. The gene calls are TRBV19 and TRBJ2-7; 9 bases match TRBD1. The germline CDR1 and CDR2 sequences are LNHDA and SQIVND (reference sequence). This CDR3 has 14 residues. With 7 bases clipped from V and 2 bases from J, the junction kept 6 bases outside the gene matches. The CDR3 is CASTPGQGPYEQYF. DNA for the CDR3: TGTGCCAGTACCCCGGGACAGGGCCCCTACGAGCAGTACTTC.

This clone was detected ten times or more. The chain joins TRBV7-8 to TRBJ1-5; D call uncertain. CDR1 is SGHVS and CDR2 is FQNEAQ in the germline V gene. The CDR3 spans 17 residues. V was cut by 1 base and J by 0 bases, with 13 bases left in between. In DNA form, the CDR3 reads TGTGCCAGCAGCTTAGTATCGGGTAGATATAGCAATCAGCCCCAGCATTTT. Amino acids: CASSLVSGRYSNQPQHF.

The rearrangement joins TRBV3-1 (or the pseudogene TRBV3-2) to TRBJ1-2; D is perhaps TRBD1 (6 bases). The CDR3 sequence is 15 residues long. V lost 0 bases to trimming and J lost 4 bases, with 12 bases between them. Germline loops: CDR1 LGHDT, CDR2 YNNKEL (reference sequence). The CDR3 DNA is TGTGCCAGCAGCCAAGATGGGGGGCGACTCTATGGCTACACCTTC. It is translated as CASSQDGGRLYGYTF.

The chain links TRBV5-1 to TRBJ2-2, with 11 bases lining up with TRBD2. CDR1 and CDR2 (germline): SGHRS, YFSETQ. Trimming took 1 base from V and 1 from J; bases not matched to a gene: 3. The CDR3 covers 17 residues. CDR3 protein: CASSLPTSGVNTGELFF. The CDR3 nucleotides read TGCGCCAGCAGCTTGCCGACTAGCGGGGTGAACACCGGGGAGCTGTTTTTT.

This chain links TRBV27 with TRBJ2-1; 8 bases align to TRBD1. V trimming: 5 bases; J trimming: 9 bases; junction bases outside the gene matches: 6. Germline V CDR1 and CDR2: MNHEY, SMNVEV (reference sequence). The CDR3 extends over 13 amino acids. The CDR3 sequence is CASSITGGGEQFF. DNA of the CDR3: TGTGCCAGCAGTATCACAGGGGGTGGTGAGCAGTTCTTC.

J is TRBJ1-1 and V is TRBV10-2; D remains ambiguous. Per germline, CDR1 WSHSY and CDR2 SAAADI. The CDR3 sequence is 14 residues long. Trimming removed 3 bases from V and 0 bases from J, with 8 bases in between. The CDR3 DNA is TGCGCCAGCAGTGAATCTGAAATGAACACTGAAGCTTTCTTT. It yields the protein CASSESEMNTEAFF.

The chain combines TRBV7-2 with TRBJ1-2; TRBD1 aligns across 7 bases. The CDR3 is 15 residues long. Germline V lookup: CDR1 SGHTA, CDR2 FQGNSA. V dropped 5 bases and J dropped 0; count of bases not matched to a gene: 6. In DNA form, the CDR3 reads TGTGCCAGCAGCCAGGGGGACAGAGCTAACTATGGCTACACCTTC. It yields the protein CASSQGDRANYGYTF. Based on the CDR3 plus reference TRBV7-2 and TRBJ1-2, the full variable domain is GAGVSQSPSNKVTEKGKDVELRCDPISGHTALYWYRQSLGQGLEFLIYFQGNSAPDKSGLPSDRFSAERTGGSVSTLTIQRTQQEDSAVYLCASSQGDRANYGYTFGSGTRLTVV.

The V and J genes are TRBV9 and TRBJ2-2, with D tentatively TRBD1 (6 bases). With 6 bases removed from V and 7 bases from J, the gap between germline ends came to 13 bases. The CDR3 length is 13 residues. Germline-derived CDR1 and CDR2 are SGDLS and YYNGEE. This CDR3 reads CASTRRGGGELFF. The CDR3 coding sequence is TGTGCCAGCACCCGTAGAGGGGGCGGGGAGCTGTTTTTT. The full variable domain, completed using reference TRBV9 and TRBJ2-2, is DSGVTQTPKHLITATGQRVTLRCSPRSGDLSVYWYQQSLDQGLQFLIQYYNGEERAKGNILERFSAQQFPDLHSELNLSSLELGDSALYFCASTRRGGGELFFGEGSRLTVL.

The chain couples TRBV9 to TRBJ2-7; D tentatively fits TRBD1 or TRBD2 (5 bases each). The ends were cut back, 0 bases at V and 4 bases at J, with 11 bases in the middle. Germline CDR1 SGDLS, CDR2 YYNGEE. This CDR3 is 14 amino acids long. CDR3 nucleotides: TGTGCCAGCAGCGTAGCGGCAGGGAGATACGAGCAGTACTTC. This encodes CASSVAAGRYEQYF.

The J gene is TRBJ2-5, the V gene TRBV7-8, with 13 bases identical to TRBD2. Germline CDR1 reads SGHVS; CDR2 reads FQNEAQ. Germline trimming cut 5 bases from V and 4 bases from J; bases unmatched to any gene: 4. The CDR3 is 15 amino acids. The CDR3 loop is CASSPRLAGGETQYF. For the CDR3, the DNA is TGTGCCAGCAGCCCGCGACTAGCGGGGGGAGAGACCCAGTACTTC.

The genes are TRBV4-1 and TRBJ1-3; TRBD1 is a possible D gene (6 bases). Between the trimmed V and J ends, which lost 3 bases and 0 bases, there was a span of 12 bases. CDR3 length: 16 amino acids. Per the germline V gene, CDR1 is MGHRA and CDR2 is YSYEKL. The CDR3 region has the DNA TGCGCCAGCAGCCAGCAAACAGGGATCTCTGGAAACACCATATATTTT. This translates into CASSQQTGISGNTIYF.

This rearrangement joins TRBV6-4 to TRBJ2-6; no definite D call. The CDR3 is 15 amino acids. Germline V gene lookup returns CDR1 MRHNA and CDR2 SNTAGT. V lost 6 bases, J lost 0 bases, and 9 bases lay in between. CDR3 nucleotides: TGTGCCAGCAGCGAAACAACCTCTGGGGCCAACGTCCTGACTTTC. Translated: CASSETTSGANVLTF.

The chain recombines TRBV7-9 with TRBJ2-2; 12 positions agree with TRBD2. Germline V lookup: CDR1 SEHNR, CDR2 FQNEAQ (reference sequence). The CDR3 sequence is 16 residues long. Trimming removed 6 bases from V and 1 base from J; junction bases left unmatched: 3. DNA of the CDR3: TGTGCCAGCAGGACTAGCGGGGGACGGAACACCGGGGAGCTGTTTTTT. The encoded protein is CASRTSGGRNTGELFF.

The chain combines TRBV4-1 with TRBJ2-5; 7 nucleotides align to TRBD1. Germline V gene sequence: CDR1 MGHRA, CDR2 YSYEKL. The trim removed 3 bases at V and 1 base at J, leaving 8 bases unmatched. The CDR3 runs 16 residues. CDR3 bases: TGCGCCAGCAGCCATTACTCCGGGACAGCCCAAGAGACCCAGTACTTC. This translates into CASSHYSGTAQETQYF.

The chain carries TRBV14 and TRBJ2-7; 8 nucleotides agree with TRBD1. Germline-derived CDR1 and CDR2 are SGHDN and FVKESK. The CDR3 has 12 amino acids. V dropped 7 bases and J dropped 3; count of bases not matched to a gene: 2. The CDR3 bases are TGTGCCAGCAACACAGGGGGCTACGAGCAGTACTTC. This sequence encodes CASNTGGYEQYF.

Turning to this clone: A much larger clone sits a single nucleotide away, making a read error possible. Other DNA variants within this sample encode the same CDR3. V and J are TRBV7-8 and TRBJ2-3, with 10 bases lining up with TRBD1. CDR1 and CDR2 from the germline V gene are SGHVS and FQNEAQ. The CDR3 covers 16 residues. Germline trimming cut 5 bases from V and 0 bases from J; bases unmatched to any gene: 5. The CDR3 DNA reads TGTGCCAGCAGCCCCCGGGACAGGGGTAGCACAGATACGCAGTATTTT. It is translated as CASSPRDRGSTDTQYF.